These T cell receptor beta chains were read from a single sample in a study of low-dose radiotherapy and immunotherapy resistance in tumors. MiXCR, applied by TCRdb to the reads, yields one record per CDR3 protein. This table holds some 94,000 distinct CDR3 sequences, approximately 22% found once. The sample consisted of PBMCs, taken after low-dose radiotherapy plus immunotherapy. The source of these receptors is a female donor with ovarian cancer. Each CDR3 is given with its conserved first and last residue. The D gene is left open where the match is weak. Some rows mark clone size as missing; the rest say once, few, many or name a class of expanded clone.

d_gene,abundance,v_gene,j_gene,CDR3aa,CDR3nt
-,many,TRBV24-1,TRBJ1-1,CATSDLNRAEAFF,TGTGCCACCAGTGATCTGAACAGGGCTGAAGCTTTCTTT
TRBD1,few,TRBV29-1,TRBJ2-5,CSVGTGYQETQYF,TGCAGCGTCGGGACAGGGTACCAAGAGACCCAGTACTTC
-,many,TRBV7-2,TRBJ2-3,CASSPPGVTDTQYF,TGTGCCAGCAGCCCGCCGGGCGTGACAGATACGCAGTATTTT
-,-,TRBV9,TRBJ2-3,CASSPHHMGGSTDTQYF,TGTGCCAGCAGCCCACACCACATGGGGGGCAGCACAGATACGCAGTATTTT
-,-,TRBV6-1,TRBJ2-1,CASSEARSGAGNEQFF,TGTGCCAGCAGTGAAGCGCGTTCAGGGGCGGGAAATGAGCAGTTCTTC
TRBD1,-,TRBV27,TRBJ1-1,CASRIQGGYTEAFF,TGTGCCAGCAGAATTCAGGGGGGATACACTGAAGCTTTCTTT
TRBD1,many,TRBV19,TRBJ2-3,CASSSKTGGVAQYF,TGTGCCAGTAGTTCCAAGACAGGGGGTGTGGCGCAGTATTTT
-,many,TRBV18,TRBJ2-7,CASSPLGGPPYEQYF,TGTGCCAGCTCACCACTTGGGGGCCCCCCCTACGAGCAGTACTTC
-,few,TRBV9,TRBJ2-5,CASSVTGVETQYF,TGTGCCAGCAGCGTGACGGGAGTGGAGACCCAGTACTTC
-,-,TRBV12-3/TRBV12-4,TRBJ1-2,CASSFRENYGYTF,TGTGCCAGCAGTTTTCGGGAAAACTATGGCTACACCTTC
TRBD2,many,TRBV4-1,TRBJ2-3,CASSQGWASGRNTDTQYF,TGTGCCAGCAGCCAAGGATGGGCTAGCGGGAGGAATACAGATACGCAGTATTTT
-,-,TRBV2,TRBJ2-5,CASSEEGGVGQETQYF,TGTGCCAGCAGTGAAGAAGGCGGGGTCGGACAAGAGACCCAGTACTTC
TRBD1,many,TRBV28,TRBJ2-7,CASPGQGVYEQYF,TGTGCCAGCCCGGGGCAGGGGGTCTACGAGCAGTACTTC
-,many,TRBV1,TRBJ1-3,CTNPSPNSGNTIYF,TGCACCAACCCTTCACCGAACTCTGGAAACACCATATATTTT
TRBD2,-,TRBV7-2,TRBJ2-1,CASSPGTSEHNEQFF,TGTGCCAGCAGCCCTGGGACTAGCGAACACAATGAGCAGTTCTTC
-,many,TRBV28,TRBJ1-5,CASSPPTVQPQHF,TGTGCCAGCAGTCCACCGACGGTTCAGCCCCAGCATTTT
TRBD2,many,TRBV20-1,TRBJ2-5,CSARDGSSGGHQETQYF,TGCAGTGCTAGAGATGGCTCTAGCGGGGGGCACCAAGAGACCCAGTACTTC
-,-,TRBV6-5,TRBJ1-1,CASSYNIWAGAGVTEAFF,TGTGCCAGCAGTTATAATATCTGGGCGGGGGCCGGGGTAACTGAAGCTTTCTTT
-,-,TRBV28,TRBJ2-7,CASSPRGYEQYF,TGTGCCAGCAGCCCGAGAGGGTACGAGCAGTACTTC
-,few,TRBV20-1,TRBJ2-5,CSAGSGGETQYF,TGCAGTGCTGGTAGTGGGGGAGAGACCCAGTACTTC
-,many,TRBV29-1,TRBJ2-5,CSVGPPFLPTQYF,TGCAGCGTTGGCCCCCCCTTTTTGCCGACCCAGTACTTC
-,many,TRBV20-1,TRBJ2-1,CSASSLADGNEQFF,TGCAGTGCTAGTAGTCTAGCAGATGGCAATGAGCAGTTCTTC
TRBD1,many,TRBV6-4,TRBJ2-7,CASSDQDRFYYEQYF,TGTGCCAGCAGTGATCAGGACAGGTTCTACTACGAGCAGTACTTC
-,-,TRBV6-6,TRBJ2-2,CASSENRGGSGRELFF,TGTGCCAGCAGTGAAAATCGGGGAGGCTCTGGCCGGGAGCTGTTTTTT
TRBD2,many,TRBV7-9,TRBJ2-1,CASSAEGRVQFF,TGTGCCAGCAGCGCCGAAGGGAGGGTGCAGTTCTTC
-,many,TRBV19,TRBJ1-2,CASTTGHLYGYTF,TGTGCCAGTACCACCGGGCACCTATATGGCTACACCTTC
-,many,TRBV18,TRBJ2-6,CASLSVGNSGANVLTF,TGTGCCAGCTTATCCGTAGGGAACTCTGGGGCCAACGTCCTGACTTTC
TRBD2,many,TRBV5-1,TRBJ2-3,CASSLQAGGITDTQYF,TGCGCCAGCAGCTTGCAAGCGGGGGGAATCACAGATACGCAGTATTTT